This T cell receptor beta chain is from a study of T cells expressing NK-cell markers. Study in general: The TCR beta repertoires were obtained from sorted CD3+CD56+NKG2C+, CD3+CD56+NKG2C- and CD3+CD56-NKG2C+ T cells.

In the case of this clonotype: The target antigen is unknown.

The study, taken as a whole, reports: The contribution of dominant NKG2C+ clonotypes to CD8+ T cells in a handful of donors was about 1.0-8%.

TCRdb reprocessed the 5' RACE reads, keeping one entry per CDR3 protein, no DNA. This sample's table reports 250,000 or so distinct CDR3 sequences. This CDR3 has 15 amino acids. Source material: blood T cells: a sorted CD56 or NKG2C T cell subset, CD4+ or CD8+ T cells, or bulk PBMC T cells (not recorded which). The chain joins TRBV12-3 or TRBV12-4 to TRBJ1-6. The TCR was taken from a woman between 18 and 69 years old in good health. CDR3 amino acids: CASSFWSGRGSPLHF.